The sequence of this T cell receptor (beta chain) was determined in a study of shared clonotypes between healthy human individuals. Regarding this clone: As yet, its antigen is unknown.

This CDR3 has 15 amino acids. Per the germline V gene, CDR1 is SGDLS and CDR2 is YYNGEE. Trimming removed 0 bases at V and 7 bases at J, with 13 bases between. Measured with immunoSEQ multiplex PCR; TCRdb has only the in-frame clones, and not every one. The data contain 2,500,000 or so clones, 85% to 95% of them singletons. Broader study findings: Exclusively blood specimens were collected; tissue repertoires likely differ. Lower generation probabilities were found for non-shared clonotypes than for those shared by all four donors.

This clonotype originated in a man younger than 30 in good health. The chain uses TRBV9 and TRBJ2-2; no reliable D call. The sample taken for sequencing was naive CD4+ T cells sorted from blood. Indicated subset: CD45RA+ positively selected. The CDR3 loop is CASSVGTVTGGELFF. Here the CDR3 DNA reads TGTGCCAGCAGCGTAGGGACGGTGACGGGCGGGGAGCTGTTTTTT.